Each of the 10 T cell receptor beta chains below was sequenced from the same sample in a study of cytomegalovirus exposure and HLA in healthy donors. The PCR employed 60 Vbeta primers together with 13 Jbeta primers. Clones were read by immunoSEQ multiplex PCR, and TCRdb kept only the in-frame ones, dropping some. The data contain about 220,000 clones, about three quarters of them seen just once; the ten biggest clones take up 1.8%. Sequenced sample: PBMCs. These receptors were obtained from a male donor in good health and CMV-seronegative.

On this clone: Other DNA sequences in the same sample also yield this CDR3. This chain uses TRBV28 with TRBJ2-7; weak D call: TRBD1 (6 bases). The length of the CDR3 is 13 residues. The germline V gene encodes CDR1 MDHEN and CDR2 SYDVKM. V was clipped by 6 bases and J by 5 bases, with 14 bases between them. The CDR3 region is CASRRLTGNEQYF. CDR3 sequence (DNA): TGTGCCAGCAGAAGACTAACAGGGAACGAGCAGTACTTC.

The V gene is TRBV6-1, the J gene TRBJ2-5; 11 bases align to TRBD2. The V gene end was trimmed by 1 base and the J gene end by 0 bases; junction bases not matched to a gene: 10. This CDR3 is 19 amino acids long. Germline V gene data show CDR1 as MNHNS and CDR2 as SASEGT. This chain's CDR3 is CASSEVFVAGGAYQETQYF. The DNA for the CDR3 is TGTGCCAGCAGTGAAGTATTTGTAGCGGGGGGGGCGTACCAAGAGACCCAGTACTTC.

This rearrangement joins TRBV11-2 to TRBJ1-1, with 7 bases lining up with TRBD1. Germline assignment: CDR1 SGHAT and CDR2 FQNNGV. This CDR3 is built from 15 residues. V lost 4 bases, J lost 0 bases, and 5 bases stayed unmatched. The CDR3 sequence is CASSSRDSMNTEAFF. The DNA of the CDR3 is TGTGCCAGCAGCTCCAGGGACAGTATGAACACTGAAGCTTTCTTT.

The chain joins TRBV5-1 to TRBJ2-7; 10 nucleotides line up with TRBD2. The CDR3 totals 14 residues. Germline V gives CDR1 SGHRS, CDR2 YFSETQ. With V trimmed by 4 bases and J by 1 base, 2 bases remained unmatched. CDR3 in DNA: TGCGCCAGCAGCGGAGCGGGAGGGTCCTACGAGCAGTACTTC. As protein: CASSGAGGSYEQYF.

This clone has just a few counts. The genes are TRBV7-2 and TRBJ2-7; 8 positions agree with TRBD1. V shed 5 bases, J shed 2 bases, and the junction held 8 bases outside the gene matches. CDR1 SGHTA and CDR2 FQGNSA come from the germline V gene. CDR3 length equals 15 residues. This CDR3 is CASSTTRTGTYEQYF. DNA of the CDR3: TGTGCCAGCAGCACGACCCGGACAGGGACCTACGAGCAGTACTTC.

The chain links TRBV5-1 to TRBJ2-3; 10 bases are a match to TRBD2. This CDR3 has 15 residues. Germline V lookup: CDR1 SGHRS, CDR2 YFSETQ. V lost 4 bases to trimming and J lost 2 bases; unmatched junction nucleotides: 4. CDR3 nucleotides: TGCGCCAGCAGCGTTAGCGGGGGGCCCACAGATACGCAGTATTTT. This sequence encodes CASSVSGGPTDTQYF.

The chain couples TRBV29-1 to TRBJ2-4; 9 bases align to TRBD1. Trimming took 6 bases from V and 5 from J; bases not matched to a gene: 5. The length of the CDR3 is 13 residues. CDR1 SQVTM and CDR2 ANQGSEA come from the germline V gene. CDR3 protein: CSVLGTGQNIQYF. The CDR3 DNA sequence: TGCAGCGTATTAGGGACAGGGCAAAACATTCAGTACTTC.

The V gene is TRBV6-5, the J gene TRBJ2-7; D is perhaps TRBD2 (5 bases). The V end lost 0 bases, the J end lost 6 bases, and 18 bases lay between the germline ends. The CDR3 extends over 16 amino acids. Germline CDR1 and CDR2: MNHEY and SVGAGI. The DNA for the CDR3 is TGTGCCAGCAGTTACTCGATAGAGGGATCGGCCGCCGAGCAGTACTTC. As protein: CASSYSIEGSAAEQYF.

The rearrangement uses TRBV27 and TRBJ2-7, with TRBD1 matching 7 bases. The V gene's germline CDR1 is MNHEY and CDR2 SMNVEV (reference sequence). J lost 4 bases, V lost 0 bases, and 6 bases had no gene match. The CDR3 contains 15 residues. The CDR3 bases are TGTGCCAGCAGTTTATCGCGGACAGGTCCATACGAGCAGTACTTC. Protein product: CASSLSRTGPYEQYF.

CDR3 nucleotides: TGTGCCAGCAGTCCCCCCGGGACAGCCGTCGGAGAGACCCAGTACTTC. Its protein is CASSPPGTAVGETQYF. V is TRBV28 and J is TRBJ2-5; 7 positions agree with TRBD1. In germline, CDR1 is MDHEN, CDR2 SYDVKM. The CDR3 has 16 residues. V dropped 5 bases and J dropped 4; count of bases not matched to a gene: 13.